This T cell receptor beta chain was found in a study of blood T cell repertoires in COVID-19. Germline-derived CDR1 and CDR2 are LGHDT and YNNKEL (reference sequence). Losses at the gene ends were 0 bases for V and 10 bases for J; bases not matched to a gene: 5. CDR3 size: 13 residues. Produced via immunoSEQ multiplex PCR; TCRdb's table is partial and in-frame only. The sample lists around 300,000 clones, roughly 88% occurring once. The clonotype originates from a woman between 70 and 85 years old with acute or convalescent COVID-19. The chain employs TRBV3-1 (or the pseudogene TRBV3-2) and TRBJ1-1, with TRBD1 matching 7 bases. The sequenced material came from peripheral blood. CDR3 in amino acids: CASSQEGAGGAFF. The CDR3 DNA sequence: TGTGCCAGCAGCCAAGAGGGAGCAGGGGGAGCTTTCTTT.